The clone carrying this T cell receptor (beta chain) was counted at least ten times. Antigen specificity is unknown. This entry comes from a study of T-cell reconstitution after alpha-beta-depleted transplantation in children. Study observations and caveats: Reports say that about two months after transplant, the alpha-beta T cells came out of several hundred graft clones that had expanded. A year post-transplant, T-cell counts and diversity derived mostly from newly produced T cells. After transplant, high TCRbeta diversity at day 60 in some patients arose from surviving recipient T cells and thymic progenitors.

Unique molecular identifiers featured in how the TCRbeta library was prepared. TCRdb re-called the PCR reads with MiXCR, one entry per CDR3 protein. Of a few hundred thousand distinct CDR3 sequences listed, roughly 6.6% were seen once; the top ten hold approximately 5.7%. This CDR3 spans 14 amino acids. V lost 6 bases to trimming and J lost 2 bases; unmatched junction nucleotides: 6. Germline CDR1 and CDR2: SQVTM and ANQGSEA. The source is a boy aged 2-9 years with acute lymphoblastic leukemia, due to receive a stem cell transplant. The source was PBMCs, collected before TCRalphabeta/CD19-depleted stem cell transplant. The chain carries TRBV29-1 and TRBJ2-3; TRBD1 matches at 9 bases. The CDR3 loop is CSVRYRGPTDTQYF. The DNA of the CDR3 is TGCAGCGTGAGATACAGGGGGCCCACAGATACGCAGTATTTT.